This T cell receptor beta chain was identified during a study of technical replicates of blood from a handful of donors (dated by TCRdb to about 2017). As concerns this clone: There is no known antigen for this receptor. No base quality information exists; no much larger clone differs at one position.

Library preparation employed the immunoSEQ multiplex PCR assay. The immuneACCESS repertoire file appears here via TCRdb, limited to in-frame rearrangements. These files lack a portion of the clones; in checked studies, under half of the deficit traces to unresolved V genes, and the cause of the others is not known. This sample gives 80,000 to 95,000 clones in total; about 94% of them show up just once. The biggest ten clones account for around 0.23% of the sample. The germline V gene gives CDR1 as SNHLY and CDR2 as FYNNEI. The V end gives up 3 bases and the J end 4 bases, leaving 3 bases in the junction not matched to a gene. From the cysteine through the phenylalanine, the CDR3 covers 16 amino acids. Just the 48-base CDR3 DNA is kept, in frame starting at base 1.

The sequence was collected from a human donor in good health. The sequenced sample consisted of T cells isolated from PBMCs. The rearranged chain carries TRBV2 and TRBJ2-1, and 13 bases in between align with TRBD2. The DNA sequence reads TGTGCCAGCAGTGATGGACTAGCGGGGGATTACAATGAGCAGTTCTTC. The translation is CASSDGLAGDYNEQFF.